These 22 T cell receptor beta chains were all obtained from the same sample, sequenced in a study of blood T cell repertoires in COVID-19. TCRdb's copy holds only in-frame clones and misses some; the assay was immunoSEQ multiplex PCR. The sample shows more than 35,000 clones, nearly 90% of them seen only once. The source material was peripheral blood. The receptors here all came from a man aged 55 to 70 with active COVID-19.

CDR3 in DNA: TGTGCCAGCAGCGAAACCCACCAAGCCGGGACACCCAAGGGGAATGAGCAGTTCTTC. Its translation is CASSETHQAGTPKGNEQFF. The chain combines TRBV7-3 with TRBJ2-1; a weak D match, TRBD1 (6 bases). The germline CDR1 and CDR2 sequences are SGHTA and FQGTGA. Deletions cut 5 bases from V and 7 bases from J, with 30 bases between. The CDR3 is 19 residues long. Full variable domain (rest looked up from reference TRBV7-3 and TRBJ2-1): GAGVSQTPSNKVTEKGKYVELRCDPISGHTALYWYRQSLGQGPEFLIYFQGTGAADDSGLPNDRFFAVRPEGSVSTLKIQRTERGDSAVYLCASSETHQAGTPKGNEQFFGPGTRLTVL.

V and J are TRBV12-3 or TRBV12-4 and TRBJ2-1; D may be TRBD2 (6 bases). The CDR3 is 11 residues long. V was clipped by 3 bases and J by 10 bases, with 7 bases between them. The CDR3 region has the DNA TGTGCCAGCAGTTTGGGGAGGGAGCAGTTCTTC. Translating it yields CASSLGREQFF.

A remark on this clone: Other DNA sequences of this sample code for an identical CDR3. V is TRBV5-4 and J is TRBJ2-7; TRBD2 agrees at 8 bases. Germline CDR1 SGHNT, CDR2 YYREEE (reference sequence). V shed 3 bases and J 0 bases; nucleotides not matched to a gene: 11. The CDR3 has 17 residues. CDR3 residues: CASSWSGGRLLSYEQYF. The DNA for the CDR3 is TGTGCCAGCAGCTGGTCGGGGGGGCGGCTCCTCTCCTACGAGCAGTACTTC.

V and J are TRBV5-4 and TRBJ2-3; the match to TRBD2 covers 9 bases. Germline V CDR1 and CDR2: SGHNT, YYREEE (reference sequence). This CDR3 has 17 amino acids. After removal of 4 bases from V and 6 bases from J, the junction contained 15 bases not matched to a gene. CDR3 DNA sequence: TGTGCCAGCAGCCGGGACCCTAGCGGGACCTCCTCCGATACGCAGTATTTT. Its protein is CASSRDPSGTSSDTQYF.

This clone came up a few times. The genes are TRBV10-3 and TRBJ1-4; D remains unclear. V lost 6 bases to trimming and J lost 4 bases, with 15 bases between them. The germline V gene has CDR1 ENHRY and CDR2 SYGVKD. The CDR3 covers 15 residues. The CDR3 nucleotides read TGTGCCATCAGACAAGGCGGCGTTCTTAATGAAAAACTGTTTTTT. Translated, it gives CAIRQGGVLNEKLFF.

This chain connects TRBV7-9 to TRBJ2-2; TRBD1 aligns across 8 bases. V lost 5 bases, J lost 1 base, and 15 bases stayed unmatched. Germline V CDR1 and CDR2: SEHNR, FQNEAQ (reference sequence). The CDR3 sequence is 19 residues long. CDR3 residues: CASSPGQGSILRNTGELFF. The DNA of the CDR3 is TGTGCCAGCAGCCCCGGACAGGGATCTATTTTAAGGAACACCGGGGAGCTGTTTTTT.

This chain uses TRBV7-3 with TRBJ2-1, with 15 positions matching TRBD2. Germline V gene sequence: CDR1 SGHTA, CDR2 FQGTGA. The CDR3 spans 15 residues. V shed 5 bases and J 6 bases; nucleotides not matched to a gene: 2. The CDR3 DNA follows: TGTGCCAGCAGCCCGGGACTAGCGGGAGGCAATGAGCAGTTCTTC. It codes for CASSPGLAGGNEQFF.

The chain is built from TRBV15 and TRBJ2-1, with 10 bases fitting TRBD2. Germline V gene data show CDR1 as LNHNV and CDR2 as YYDKDF (reference sequence). The CDR3 has 15 residues. Unmatched junction bases numbered 4, after V lost 5 bases and J lost 3 bases. The CDR3 region has the DNA TGTGCCACCAGCGTCGGGACTAGCGACTACAATGAGCAGTTCTTC. This encodes CATSVGTSDYNEQFF.

The rearrangement uses TRBV4-2 and TRBJ1-1, with D tentatively TRBD1 (6 bases). V lost 7 bases to trimming and J lost 6 bases, with 21 bases between them. From germline, CDR1 is LGHNA and CDR2 YNFKEQ. This CDR3 spans 15 amino acids. This CDR3 reads CASNRGGYEQAEAFF. For the CDR3, the DNA is TGTGCCAGCAATAGGGGGGGGTATGAGCAAGCTGAAGCTTTCTTT.

This rearrangement joins TRBV5-6 to TRBJ2-1; D is unclear. Trimming took 4 bases from V and 5 from J, leaving 13 bases between them. The germline gives CDR1 SGHDT, CDR2 YYEEEE. The CDR3 loop spans 14 amino acids. The CDR3 here is CASSRRFLDNEQFF. Written as DNA, the CDR3 is TGTGCCAGCAGCCGACGTTTCCTAGACAATGAGCAGTTCTTC. Supplemented by reference TRBV5-6 and TRBJ2-1, the full variable domain reads DAGVTQSPTHLIKTRGQQVTLRCSPKSGHDTVSWYQQALGQGPQFIFQYYEEEERQRGNFPDRFSGHQFPNYSSELNVNALLLGDSALYLCASSRRFLDNEQFFGPGTRLTVL.

The chain uses TRBV2 and TRBJ2-7, with D perhaps TRBD1 (6 bases). The V gene lost 1 base and the J gene lost 6 bases, with 13 bases spanning the gap. Germline assignment: CDR1 SNHLY and CDR2 FYNNEI. CDR3 size: 14 residues. The CDR3 region is CASSEDRALPEQYF. In DNA form, the CDR3 reads TGTGCCAGCAGTGAAGACAGGGCGCTCCCCGAGCAGTACTTC.

The J gene is TRBJ1-1, the V gene TRBV2; weak D call: TRBD1 (5 bases). CDR1 is SNHLY, CDR2 FYNNEI, per germline. The CDR3 is 15 residues long. V was cut by 6 bases and J by 4 bases, with 18 bases left in between. CDR3 coding DNA: TGTGCCAGCAGGTTAGGAAGGGAGGGGAGCACTGAAGCTTTCTTT. This translates into CASRLGREGSTEAFF.

This sequence joins TRBV5-1 and TRBJ2-1, with 10 bases fitting TRBD2. The CDR3 covers 16 residues. Germline V gene lookup returns CDR1 SGHRS and CDR2 YFSETQ. V lost 4 bases, J lost 7 bases, and 11 bases stayed unmatched. CDR3 in DNA: TGCGCCAGCAGCCATAGTTCTAGCGGGAGTTGGAATGAGCAGTTCTTC. Translation: CASSHSSSGSWNEQFF.

The V call is TRBV3-1 (or the pseudogene TRBV3-2), the J call TRBJ2-7, with TRBD1 identical over 10 bases. CDR3 size: 15 residues. The germline CDR1 and CDR2 sequences are LGHDT and YNNKEL (reference sequence). The ends lost 4 bases at V and 6 bases at J; junction bases unmatched: 9. The CDR3: CASSPRDRGGGEQYF. The CDR3, as DNA: TGTGCCAGCAGCCCCCGGGACAGGGGAGGGGGCGAGCAGTACTTC.

Points on this clone: One end of the junction varies from germline; a read error may be responsible. J is TRBJ1-1 and V is TRBV29-1; 9 positions agree with TRBD1. There are 13 residues in the CDR3. Germline assignment: CDR1 SQVTM and CDR2 ANQGSEA. For the CDR3, the DNA is TGCAGCGTTGGTGGACAGGGGAACCCTGAAGCTTTCTTT. Its protein product is CSVGGQGNPEAFF.

The chain is built from TRBV9 and TRBJ2-2; D gene unclear. Looked up from germline, CDR1 is SGDLS and CDR2 is YYNGEE. The length of the CDR3 is 14 residues. The V end was cut by 2 bases, the J end by 5 bases, with 10 bases between. In nucleotides, the CDR3 is TGTGCCAGCAGCGTCCGTACCGGGACCGGGGAGCTGTTTTTT. It specifies CASSVRTGTGELFF. The complete variable domain, with remaining parts taken from reference TRBV9 and TRBJ2-2, reads DSGVTQTPKHLITATGQRVTLRCSPRSGDLSVYWYQQSLDQGLQFLIQYYNGEERAKGNILERFSAQQFPDLHSELNLSSLELGDSALYFCASSVRTGTGELFFGEGSRLTVL.

J is TRBJ2-7 and V is TRBV7-9; weak D call: TRBD2 (5 bases). Germline V lookup: CDR1 SEHNR, CDR2 FQNEAQ (reference sequence). V was shortened by 6 bases and J by 0 bases, with 12 bases between the two germline ends. This CDR3 has 14 residues. The CDR3 region is CASSLPRDSYEQYF. CDR3 sequence (DNA): TGTGCCAGCAGTCTCCCCCGGGACTCCTACGAGCAGTACTTC. The whole variable domain, remainder taken from reference TRBV7-9 and TRBJ2-7, is DTGVSQNPRHKITKRGQNVTFRCDPISEHNRLYWYRQTLGQGPEFLTYFQNEAQLEKSRLLSDRFSAERPKGSFSTLEIQRTEQGDSAMYLCASSLPRDSYEQYFGPGTRLTVT.

This clone was seen a handful of times. The chain combines TRBV7-2 with TRBJ2-3, with 9 bases aligning to TRBD1. The J segment lost 3 bases and the V segment lost 5 bases, leaving 9 bases of the junction unmatched. CDR1 is SGHTA and CDR2 is FQGNSA in the germline V gene. The CDR3 runs 16 residues. CDR3 loop: CASSLGGQGLTDTQYF. The CDR3 DNA is TGTGCCAGCAGCCTGGGGGGACAGGGATTAACAGATACGCAGTATTTT.

The chain is built from TRBV19 and TRBJ2-1; 10 bases agree with TRBD2. Germline V gene sequence: CDR1 LNHDA, CDR2 SQIVND (reference sequence). J lost 0 bases, V lost 4 bases, and 6 bases had no gene match. The CDR3 has 17 residues. The CDR3 loop is CASSRTSGASSYNEQFF. The CDR3 coding sequence is TGTGCCAGTAGTAGAACTAGCGGGGCGAGCTCCTACAATGAGCAGTTCTTC.

The chain is built from TRBV21-1 and TRBJ2-7; the table gives TRBD1 as D, unverified against the DNA. TRBV21-1 is deemed a pseudogene. CDR3 length: 16 residues. CDR3 in amino acids: CASSKEDSSRPYEQYF. Here the CDR3 DNA reads TGTGCCAGCAGCAAAGAGGACAGCTCGAGACCCTACGAGCAGTACTTC.

The J gene is TRBJ2-7, the V gene TRBV7-9; 10 positions agree with TRBD2. Germline V gives CDR1 SEHNR, CDR2 FQNEAQ (reference sequence). There are 17 residues in the CDR3. V was pared by 1 base and J by 2 bases, with 8 bases of the junction left unmatched. The CDR3 reads CASSLVYTGLAAYEQYF. In nucleotides, the CDR3 is TGTGCCAGCAGCTTAGTTTATACCGGACTAGCGGCCTACGAGCAGTACTTC.

DNA for the CDR3: TGTGCCAGCAGTCCCACCTCGGACAGCCAGCCCCAGCATTTT. Translating it yields CASSPTSDSQPQHF. The chain is built from TRBV27 and TRBJ1-5; tentatively, D is TRBD1 (6 bases). The CDR3 is made up of 14 amino acids. Germline V gene lookup returns CDR1 MNHEY and CDR2 SMNVEV (reference sequence). Trimming removed 5 bases from V and 7 bases from J, with 15 bases in between.